Below, 4 T cell receptor beta chains from the same sample are listed, as sequenced in a study of Graves' ophthalmopathy and Graves' hyperthyroidism. Amplified TCR beta CDR3 regions were obtained using RNA transcripts as template. HTBI primers served in a first-round RT-PCR, which a second-round multiplex PCR followed. TCRdb reprocessed the multiplex PCR reads via MiXCR and lists one record per CDR3 protein. Of approximately 1.2 million distinct CDR3 sequences in the sample, about two fifths were seen once. The sequenced sample consisted of peripheral blood or thyroid tissue (not recorded which). These TCRs come from an adult man with Graves' hyperthyroidism.

This clonotype was counted a few times. V is TRBV12-3 or TRBV12-4 and J is TRBJ2-2; D is uncertain. The CDR3 has 15 amino acids. V lost 4 bases, J lost 3 bases, and 12 bases lay in between. As DNA, the CDR3 is TGTGCCAGCAGTTCTAGGGTACCGGACACCGGGGAGCTGTTTTTT. Its protein is CASSSRVPDTGELFF.

J is TRBJ1-2 and V is TRBV4-2; no firm D call. The CDR3 is 15 residues long. CDR1 and CDR2 (germline): LGHNA, YNFKEQ. Trimming took off 1 base at V and 6 bases at J, with 15 bases between the two ends. CDR3: CASSQVGRFFHGYTF. CDR3 coding DNA: TGTGCCAGCAGCCAAGTAGGCAGGTTTTTTCATGGCTACACCTTC.

A single count supports this clonotype. The junction differs from germline at one of its ends, possibly a read error. This chain joins TRBV10-3 and TRBJ1-1; D unresolved. In germline, CDR1 is ENHRY, CDR2 SYGVKD. The CDR3 length is 16 residues. The CDR3 DNA follows: TGTGCCAGCAGTTTGGTTAAGGTCTCAGGCTACACTGAAGCTTTCTTT. This encodes CASSLVKVSGYTEAFF.

The J gene is TRBJ2-6, the V gene TRBV29-1; 7 bases align to TRBD1. Germline CDR1 SQVTM, CDR2 ANQGSEA. Trimming cost V 6 bases and J 4 bases; bases outside gene matches: 6. The CDR3 totals 14 residues. The CDR3 is CSVKPGQGANVLTF. The CDR3 region has the DNA TGCAGCGTGAAACCGGGACAGGGGGCCAACGTCCTGACTTTC.